The rows below give T cell receptor beta chains drawn from one sample of a study of read filtering for tumor transcriptome and immune sequencing. TCRdb re-analysed the reads in MiXCR, keeping a single row per CDR3 protein. The profile shows about 90,000 distinct CDR3 sequences, about 12% of them singletons. Sample: a population of CD138-negative cells sorted from bone marrow. Every receptor here comes from a donor at least 40 years old with multiple myeloma. Each CDR3 is given with its conserved first and last residue. D genes are given only for firm matches. Clone size is given for some rows only: seen once, a few or many times, or a class if the clone is expanded.

clone size	CDR3 length	J gene	V gene	D gene	CDR3 DNA	CDR3 protein
many	16	TRBJ2-5	TRBV24-1	TRBD1	TGTGCCACCAGTGATACCCCGGGACAGGGTTTAGAGACCCAGTACTTC	CATSDTPGQGLETQYF
many	15	TRBJ2-3	TRBV2	TRBD2	TGTGCCAGCACATACCTAGCGGGAGCGTCAGATACGCAGTATTTT	CASTYLAGASDTQYF
many	14	TRBJ2-7	TRBV29-1	-	TGCAGCGGGGACGGGACGGCCCGGAGATACGAGCAGTACTTC	CSGDGTARRYEQYF
many	14	TRBJ2-6	TRBV7-6	-	TGTGCCAGCAGGCCGGAACCCGGGGCCAACGTCCTGACTTTC	CASRPEPGANVLTF
many	12	TRBJ2-1	TRBV20-1	-	TGCAGTGCCCCCGAGGGGACCCTTGGGCAGTTCTTC	CSAPEGTLGQFF
-	15	TRBJ2-3	TRBV20-1	-	TGCAGTGCCCCGAATACACAGAGCTCCACAGATACGCAGTATTTT	CSAPNTQSSTDTQYF
many	14	TRBJ2-7	TRBV11-2	-	TGTGCCAGCAGCTTTGCCAGGAGCTCCTACGAGCAGTACTTC	CASSFARSSYEQYF
many	15	TRBJ2-7	TRBV5-1	-	TGCGCCAGCAGCTTGGCCGGAGGACAGTTGGGCGAGCAGTACTTC	CASSLAGGQLGEQYF
few	14	TRBJ1-3	TRBV11-3	-	TGTGCCAGCAGCCCCCGGAGGAGGTCGAACACCATATATTTT	CASSPRRRSNTIYF
few	15	TRBJ2-1	TRBV5-1	-	TGCGCCAGCAGCTTGGGGAGCAGGAAGCGGAATGAGCAGTTCTTC	CASSLGSRKRNEQFF
many	15	TRBJ1-1	TRBV5-6	TRBD1	TGTGCCAGCAGTTACTTGGACAGGGGAACCACTGAAGCTTTCTTT	CASSYLDRGTTEAFF
many	13	TRBJ1-4	TRBV23-1	-	TGCGCCAGCGAGAATCGGGGAATTCTGCCCCTGTTTTTT	CASENRGILPLFF
many	14	TRBJ1-1	TRBV6-6	-	TGTGCCAGCAGTTCCCGGGACACTAACACTGAAGCTTTCTTT	CASSSRDTNTEAFF
many	14	TRBJ2-7	TRBV2	-	TGTGCCAGCAAATGGACTTCAAGCTCCTACGAGCAGTACTTC	CASKWTSSSYEQYF
-	19	TRBJ2-6	TRBV7-3	-	TGTGCCAGCAGCTTAATAGGGGGTCAGGAGTTCTCTGGGGCCAACGTCCTGACTTTC	CASSLIGGQEFSGANVLTF
-	15	TRBJ2-7	TRBV7-2	-	TGTACCAGCAGCTTAGGTTTCCAGGGGAACTACGAGCAGTACTTC	CTSSLGFQGNYEQYF
many	13	TRBJ1-5	TRBV20-1	TRBD1	TGCAGTGCTCGGGACAGTCTAACACAGCCCCAGCATTTT	CSARDSLTQPQHF
many	14	TRBJ2-3	TRBV20-1	TRBD1	TGCAGTGCTAGTAGGGGACAGTTCACAGATACGCAGTATTTT	CSASRGQFTDTQYF
few	18	TRBJ2-2	TRBV20-1	TRBD2	TGCAGTGCCTCACCCTGGGGCGGGGACTACCTCAACACCGGGGAGCTGTTTTTT	CSASPWGGDYLNTGELFF
many	15	TRBJ2-7	TRBV5-7	-	TGTGCCAGCAGCCCCCGGGGCCAGGGAGGTCTGGAGCAGTACTTC	CASSPRGQGGLEQYF
many	13	TRBJ1-2	TRBV2	-	TGTGCCAGCAGTGATCGAAGGACCTATGGCTACACCTTC	CASSDRRTYGYTF
many	13	TRBJ2-1	TRBV7-8	-	TGTGCCAGCAGCTTATGGCTGGGCAATGAGCAGTTCTTC	CASSLWLGNEQFF
many	15	TRBJ2-3	TRBV29-1	-	TGCAGCGTTGAAGGGGGAGGCGGTTCCACAGATACGCAGTATTTT	CSVEGGGGSTDTQYF
many	14	TRBJ1-1	TRBV3-1	-	TGTGCCAGCAGCCTAACAAATATGAACACTGAAGCTTTCTTT	CASSLTNMNTEAFF
many	15	TRBJ2-5	TRBV19	-	TGTGCCAGTAATTCGGCTCGCCAGGGACAAGAGATCCAGTACTTC	CASNSARQGQEIQYF
many	15	TRBJ2-1	TRBV27	TRBD1	TGTGCCAGCAGTTTATCGGGGACAGGTCGGCCCGAGCAGTTCTTC	CASSLSGTGRPEQFF
few	17	TRBJ1-5	TRBV14	TRBD1	TGTGCCAGCAGCCGTTCCGGGACAGAGTTTAGCAATCAGCCCCAGCATTTT	CASSRSGTEFSNQPQHF
few	15	TRBJ1-1	TRBV7-9	-	TGTGCCAGCCGACTCACAGGTGGGATGAACACTGAAGCTTTCTTT	CASRLTGGMNTEAFF
many	13	TRBJ2-3	TRBV20-1	-	TGCAGTGTTGAGATGCGTAGCACAGATACGCAGTATTTT	CSVEMRSTDTQYF
-	20	TRBJ2-3	TRBV12-3/TRBV12-4	TRBD2	TGTGCCAGCAGTTTACCTCGACTAGCGGGAACCCCCGGAGGTGGAGTTACGCAGTATTTT	CASSLPRLAGTPGGGVTQYF
few	18	TRBJ2-2	TRBV12-3/TRBV12-4	TRBD1	TGTGCCGTGCTAGGGGACAGGGGGCGTGATGCGAGCACCGGGGAGCTGTTTTTT	CAVLGDRGRDASTGELFF
many	12	TRBJ2-5	TRBV7-2	-	TGTGCCAGCAGCTCCTCCGGACAGACCCAGTACTTC	CASSSSGQTQYF
many	14	TRBJ1-1	TRBV5-1	-	TGCGCCAGCGGGCAAGGGCAAGTGCACACTGAAGCTTTCTTT	CASGQGQVHTEAFF
-	14	TRBJ1-3	TRBV2	-	TGTGCCAGCAGTGGGCAGGGGTTTGGAAACACCATATATTTT	CASSGQGFGNTIYF
few	11	TRBJ1-3	TRBV29-1	-	TGCAGCGGACTCAGGGGAAACACCATATATTTT	CSGLRGNTIYF
many	14	TRBJ2-1	TRBV12-5	-	TGTGCTAGTGGCTCACAGGGATCCTACAATGAGCAGTTCTTC	CASGSQGSYNEQFF
many	14	TRBJ2-6	TRBV29-1	-	TGCAGCGCCCAATTCCGGTCTGGGGCCAACGTCCTGACTTTC	CSAQFRSGANVLTF
many	16	TRBJ2-3	TRBV24-1	-	TGTGCCACCAGTGATTTGGGTACGGACTCAATGGATACGCAGTATTTT	CATSDLGTDSMDTQYF
many	15	TRBJ2-5	TRBV6-1	-	TGTGCCAGCAGTGAAGGGTCAGGGGGGCAAGAGACCCAGTACTTC	CASSEGSGGQETQYF
-	17	TRBJ2-1	TRBV5-4	TRBD2	TGTGCCAGCAGCTTACCCCGGGCTAGCGGGAGAGAGAATGAGCAGTTCTTC	CASSLPRASGRENEQFF
many	12	TRBJ1-1	TRBV5-1	-	TGCGCCAGCAAACAGGACTCAACTGAAGCTTTCTTT	CASKQDSTEAFF
many	12	TRBJ1-1	TRBV29-1	-	TGCAGCGTCAAAATCGGGGGCTCTGAAGCTTTCTTT	CSVKIGGSEAFF
many	13	TRBJ1-6	TRBV20-1	-	TGCAGTGTTGGCAGCGGCGGTAATTCACCCCTCCACTTT	CSVGSGGNSPLHF
many	16	TRBJ2-2	TRBV12-3/TRBV12-4	TRBD1	TGTGCCAGCAACTCTCCGGGACAGGGTGAGACCGGGGAGCTGTTTTTT	CASNSPGQGETGELFF
many	15	TRBJ2-1	TRBV29-1	TRBD2	TGCAGCGGCGGCCCGGGACTAGCATCCTACAATGAGCAGTTCTTC	CSGGPGLASYNEQFF
-	16	TRBJ2-2	TRBV7-2	TRBD2	TGTGCCAGCAGCTTAGAGCCTAGCGGCAACACCGGGGAGCTGTTTTTT	CASSLEPSGNTGELFF
many	18	TRBJ2-1	TRBV4-1	TRBD2	TGCGCCAGCAGCCAAGATCGGATGCTAGCGGGAATTTACAATGAGCAGTTCTTC	CASSQDRMLAGIYNEQFF
many	16	TRBJ2-1	TRBV19	-	TGTGCCAGTAGTATGGGGGGGCTTGGGCCCTACAATGAGCAGTTCTTC	CASSMGGLGPYNEQFF
many	15	TRBJ2-1	TRBV12-3/TRBV12-4	TRBD2	TGTGCCAGCACCCAGACTAGCGGCTCCTACAATGAGCAGTTCTTC	CASTQTSGSYNEQFF
many	14	TRBJ2-3	TRBV6-2/TRBV6-3	TRBD2	TGTGCCAGCAGTTACCGGGGAGGGACAGATACGCAGTATTTT	CASSYRGGTDTQYF
many	15	TRBJ1-5	TRBV6-1	-	TGTGCCAGCACTGAACAGTATAATTTCAATCAGCCCCAGCATTTT	CASTEQYNFNQPQHF